The 11 T cell receptor beta chains in this list originate from one sample, sequenced in a study of T cell clones after liver transplantation (dated by TCRdb to the late 2010s). Libraries came from the immunoSEQ multiplex PCR assay. TCRdb limited this immuneACCESS table to in-frame rearrangements with V and J called. A share of clones is missing; checked studies link under half to unresolved V genes, and the rest is unexplained. The sample table holds some 57,000 clones, of which about 70% were seen once. The ten largest make up about a tenth of the sample. The specimen comprised CD4+ T cells from blood, sampled at the 22-month timepoint. The receptors were sampled from a human patient who received a liver transplant. After transplantation, some T cells may belong to the graft donor instead of the recipient.

The gene calls are TRBV10-2 and TRBJ2-5; possible D gene TRBD1, 6 bases. Trimming pared 7 bases from V and 4 bases from J, leaving 7 bases between. In germline, CDR1 is WSHSY, CDR2 SAAADI. The CDR3 is made up of 11 amino acids. For the CDR3, the DNA is TGCGCCAGCACAGGGGCAGAGACCCAGTACTTC. It encodes CASTGAETQYF.

The genes are TRBV6-9 and TRBJ2-7; 8 bases are a match to TRBD1. There are 14 residues in the CDR3. V was clipped by 6 bases and J by 6 bases; unmatched bases: 10. Germline lookup yields CDR1 MNHGY and CDR2 SVAAGI. The CDR3 loop is CASSYDQGAAEQYF. CDR3 sequence (DNA): TGTGCCAGCAGCTATGACCAGGGGGCGGCCGAGCAGTACTTC.

This chain links TRBV11-3 with TRBJ2-3; D is uncertain. V shed 5 bases and J shed 4 bases, with 16 bases lying between them. In germline, CDR1 is SGHNT, CDR2 YENEEA. CDR3 length equals 15 residues. Here the CDR3 reads CASSPRGWASDTQYF. The CDR3 bases are TGTGCCAGCAGCCCGCGTGGTTGGGCCTCAGATACGCAGTATTTT. The whole variable domain, filled in from reference TRBV11-3 and TRBJ2-3, reads EAGVVQSPRYKIIEKKQPVAFWCNPISGHNTLYWYLQNLGQGPELLIRYENEEAVDDSQLPKDRFSAERLKGVDSTLKIQPAELGDSAVYLCASSPRGWASDTQYFGPGTRLTVL.

Regarding this clone: Within the sample, other DNA sequences also encode this same CDR3. The gene calls are TRBV7-3 and TRBJ2-1, with TRBD2 identical over 10 bases. The CDR3 sequence is 14 residues long. With V trimmed by 5 bases and J by 6 bases, 4 bases remained unmatched. In germline, CDR1 is SGHTA, CDR2 FQGTGA. CDR3 in amino acids: CASSLSGGANEQFF. In DNA, the CDR3 is TGTGCCAGCAGCCTCAGCGGGGGGGCCAATGAGCAGTTCTTC.

J is TRBJ2-7 and V is TRBV5-1; D remains unclear. Trimming took off 4 bases at V and 4 bases at J, with 6 bases between the two ends. The CDR3 length is 11 residues. Germline values: CDR1 SGHRS, CDR2 YFSETQ. The CDR3 nucleotides read TGCGCCAGCAGCGCCTCTTACGAGCAGTACTTC. It encodes CASSASYEQYF.

The gene calls are TRBV7-2 and TRBJ2-5; no firm D call. The ends were cut back, 2 bases at V and 2 bases at J, with 9 bases in the middle. This CDR3 contains 14 residues. Germline V gene sequence: CDR1 SGHTA, CDR2 FQGNSA. The CDR3 DNA reads as TGTGCCAGCAGCTTAAAGTTAACTCAAGAGACCCAGTACTTC. Translation gives CASSLKLTQETQYF.

A word on this clone: One end of the junction fails to match germline, which may point to a read error. This chain uses TRBV7-9 with TRBJ1-6, with 9 bases lining up with TRBD1. The CDR3 covers 17 residues. Germline V gene lookup returns CDR1 SEHNR and CDR2 FQNEAQ (reference sequence). The CDR3 sequence is CANSLALTGGADSPLHF. In nucleotides, the CDR3 is TGTGCCAACAGCTTAGCGTTAACAGGGGGCGCCGATTCACCCCTCCACTTT.

This clone was seen more than once but under ten times. The gene calls are TRBV2 and TRBJ2-2, with D possibly TRBD1 on 5 matching bases. V lost 0 bases and J 5 bases, leaving 13 bases between the germline ends. Germline V lookup: CDR1 SNHLY, CDR2 FYNNEI. This CDR3 spans 16 amino acids. The CDR3 sequence: CASSEAIGARTGELFF. In DNA, the CDR3 is TGTGCCAGCAGTGAAGCAATAGGGGCGCGGACCGGGGAGCTGTTTTTT.

The chain couples TRBV29-1 to TRBJ2-1, with 7 bases fitting TRBD2. The trim removed 4 bases at V and 12 bases at J, leaving 21 bases unmatched. The CDR3 runs 16 residues. Germline lookup yields CDR1 SQVTM and CDR2 ANQGSEA. CDR3 nucleotide sequence: TGCAGCGTTGGGCGGGGAGGGACCCAGCGAAACAAGGGGCAGTTCTTC. The encoded protein is CSVGRGGTQRNKGQFF.

A few counts support this clone. The chain links TRBV5-5 to TRBJ2-7, with D perhaps TRBD2 (7 bases). V was shortened by 4 bases and J by 3 bases, with 23 bases between the two germline ends. This CDR3 spans 17 amino acids. The germline gives CDR1 SGHKS, CDR2 YYEKEE (reference sequence). The CDR3: CASSPTIGGARGYEQYF. The CDR3 DNA follows: TGTGCCAGCAGCCCAACTATAGGGGGGGCTAGGGGCTACGAGCAGTACTTC. The variable domain in full, with the rest retrieved from reference TRBV5-5 and TRBJ2-7, is DAGVTQSPTHLIKTRGQQVTLRCSPISGHKSVSWYQQVLGQGPQFIFQYYEKEERGRGNFPDRFSARQFPNYSSELNVNALLLGDSALYLCASSPTIGGARGYEQYFGPGTRLTVT.

The chain recombines TRBV7-3 with TRBJ2-6; maybe TRBD2 (5 bases). The CDR3 extends over 13 amino acids. V was pared by 10 bases and J by 2 bases, with 9 bases between. CDR1 is SGHTA, CDR2 FQGTGA, per germline. In nucleotides, the CDR3 is TGTGCCACCGCGGGTCCTGGGGCCAACGTCCTGACTTTC. Its translation: CATAGPGANVLTF.